Listed below are T cell receptor beta chains from one sample, sequenced in a study of blood T cell repertoires in COVID-19. The protocol was immunoSEQ multiplex PCR, while the TCRdb copy is restricted to in-frame clones and leaves out a portion. The sample shows under 50,000 clones, 90% of them seen only once. Sequencing was performed on peripheral blood. Receptors originate from a man aged 65 to 85 with active COVID-19. The CDR3 runs from the conserved cysteine through the conserved F or W. The D gene is left open where the match is weak. Size tells how often a clone was seen (once, few, many) or the class of an expanded clone, and some rows leave it out.

abundance: NA
v_gene: TRBV5-1
d_gene: TRBD1
j_gene: TRBJ2-3
CDR3aa: CASRRTGSTSTDTQYF
CDR3nt: TGCGCCAGCAGACGGACAGGATCGACTAGCACAGATACGCAGTATTTT

abundance: NA
v_gene: TRBV9
d_gene: TRBD1
j_gene: TRBJ2-7
CDR3aa: CASSAGTGVYEQYF
CDR3nt: TGTGCCAGCAGCGCCGGGACAGGGGTCTACGAGCAGTACTTC

abundance: NA
v_gene: TRBV19
d_gene: NA
j_gene: TRBJ1-2
CDR3aa: CASSMDSWAYGYTF
CDR3nt: TGTGCCAGTAGTATGGACAGCTGGGCCTATGGCTACACCTTC

abundance: NA
v_gene: TRBV6-5
d_gene: NA
j_gene: TRBJ2-7
CDR3aa: CASSYSFRVGEQYF
CDR3nt: TGTGCCAGCAGTTACTCATTCAGGGTGGGGGAGCAGTACTTC

abundance: NA
v_gene: TRBV19
d_gene: TRBD1
j_gene: TRBJ2-2
CDR3aa: CASSNRGANTGELFF
CDR3nt: TGTGCCAGTAGTAACAGGGGGGCGAACACCGGGGAGCTGTTTTTT

abundance: few
v_gene: TRBV5-6
d_gene: TRBD1
j_gene: TRBJ2-1
CDR3aa: CASSLGGTVSSYNEQFF
CDR3nt: TGTGCCAGCAGCTTGGGAGGGACAGTAAGCTCCTACAATGAGCAGTTCTTC

abundance: NA
v_gene: TRBV11-2
d_gene: TRBD1
j_gene: TRBJ2-2
CDR3aa: CASSGDRVTGELFF
CDR3nt: TGTGCCAGCAGCGGTGACAGGGTGACCGGGGAGCTGTTTTTT

abundance: NA
v_gene: TRBV4-1
d_gene: NA
j_gene: TRBJ1-2
CDR3aa: CASSQDESQGYGYTF
CDR3nt: TGCGCCAGCAGCCAAGATGAGAGCCAGGGGTATGGCTACACCTTC

abundance: NA
v_gene: TRBV10-1
d_gene: NA
j_gene: TRBJ2-7
CDR3aa: CASISPDSPYEQYF
CDR3nt: TGCGCCAGCATTTCCCCGGACAGCCCCTACGAGCAGTACTTC

abundance: NA
v_gene: TRBV5-1
d_gene: TRBD1
j_gene: TRBJ1-2
CDR3aa: CASSLGGTGGAGGYTF
CDR3nt: TGCGCCAGCAGCTTGGGCGGGACAGGGGGCGCCGGGGGCTACACCTTC

abundance: NA
v_gene: TRBV7-9
d_gene: NA
j_gene: TRBJ1-6
CDR3aa: CASSLDGGSGVNSPLHF
CDR3nt: TGTGCCAGCAGCTTAGATGGGGGGTCGGGTGTAAATTCACCCCTCCACTTT

abundance: NA
v_gene: TRBV5-4
d_gene: TRBD2
j_gene: TRBJ2-7
CDR3aa: CASSPKSTAGPSYEQYF
CDR3nt: TGTGCCAGCAGCCCCAAATCGACAGCGGGGCCCTCCTACGAGCAGTACTTC

abundance: NA
v_gene: TRBV7-2
d_gene: NA
j_gene: TRBJ2-7
CDR3aa: CASSFLTGSAYEQYF
CDR3nt: TGTGCCAGCAGCTTCCTCACAGGGTCGGCCTACGAGCAGTACTTC

abundance: NA
v_gene: TRBV2
d_gene: NA
j_gene: TRBJ2-7
CDR3aa: CASSVGRSYEQYF
CDR3nt: TGTGCCAGCAGTGTAGGGAGGTCCTACGAGCAGTACTTC

abundance: NA
v_gene: TRBV7-9
d_gene: TRBD1
j_gene: TRBJ2-3
CDR3aa: CASSLPVTGGTDTQYF
CDR3nt: TGTGCCAGCAGCTTACCCGTCACAGGGGGCACCGATACGCAGTATTTT

abundance: NA
v_gene: TRBV5-4
d_gene: TRBD2
j_gene: TRBJ2-5
CDR3aa: CASSLTRLADGQETQYF
CDR3nt: TGTGCCAGCAGCCTCACTCGACTAGCGGATGGGCAAGAGACCCAGTACTTC

abundance: few
v_gene: TRBV6-5
d_gene: NA
j_gene: TRBJ1-2
CDR3aa: CATILDGYGYTF
CDR3nt: TGTGCCACCATACTCGATGGCTATGGCTACACCTTC

abundance: NA
v_gene: TRBV28
d_gene: NA
j_gene: TRBJ1-5
CDR3aa: CASSLVVRPQHF
CDR3nt: TGTGCCAGCAGTTTAGTAGTTCGGCCCCAGCATTTT

abundance: NA
v_gene: TRBV28
d_gene: NA
j_gene: TRBJ1-2
CDR3aa: CASSPRTATNYGYTF
CDR3nt: TGTGCCAGCAGTCCCCGGACAGCCACTAACTATGGCTACACCTTC

abundance: few
v_gene: TRBV5-4
d_gene: NA
j_gene: TRBJ1-5
CDR3aa: CASSRGGGNQPQHF
CDR3nt: TGTGCCAGCAGCCGGGGGGGCGGCAATCAGCCCCAGCATTTT

abundance: once
v_gene: TRBV6-2/TRBV6-3
d_gene: TRBD1
j_gene: TRBJ2-5
CDR3aa: CASSSRLRDRGGETQYF
CDR3nt: TGTGCCAGCAGTTCTCGTCTCCGGGACAGGGGAGGGGAGACCCAGTACTTC

abundance: NA
v_gene: TRBV19
d_gene: NA
j_gene: TRBJ1-5
CDR3aa: CASSTLQGKGNNQPQHF
CDR3nt: TGTGCCAGTAGTACATTGCAGGGGAAGGGTAACAATCAGCCCCAGCATTTT

abundance: NA
v_gene: TRBV7-9
d_gene: TRBD1
j_gene: TRBJ2-5
CDR3aa: CASNRLGQGETQYF
CDR3nt: TGTGCCAGCAACCGACTGGGACAGGGGGAGACCCAGTACTTC

abundance: once
v_gene: TRBV28
d_gene: NA
j_gene: TRBJ2-7
CDR3aa: CASTPGVISYEQYF
CDR3nt: TGTGCCAGCACCCCGGGAGTCATATCCTACGAGCAGTACTTC

abundance: NA
v_gene: TRBV28
d_gene: NA
j_gene: TRBJ1-5
CDR3aa: CASSSTGSAQPQHF
CDR3nt: TGTGCCAGCAGTTCAACAGGGTCGGCTCAGCCCCAGCATTTT

abundance: NA
v_gene: TRBV5-1
d_gene: TRBD1
j_gene: TRBJ2-2
CDR3aa: CASSRTGDTGELFF
CDR3nt: TGCGCCAGCAGCCGGACAGGGGACACCGGGGAGCTGTTTTTT

abundance: NA
v_gene: TRBV28
d_gene: NA
j_gene: TRBJ1-1
CDR3aa: CASSSRVNTEAFF
CDR3nt: TGTGCCAGCAGTTCACGAGTGAACACTGAAGCTTTCTTT

abundance: once
v_gene: TRBV7-2
d_gene: NA
j_gene: TRBJ1-1
CDR3aa: CASSKSPGQNTEAFF
CDR3nt: TGTGCCAGCAGCAAGTCTCCGGGACAGAACACTGAAGCTTTCTTT

abundance: once
v_gene: TRBV27
d_gene: NA
j_gene: TRBJ2-7
CDR3aa: CASSFFGREQYF
CDR3nt: TGTGCCAGCAGTTTCTTTGGGAGGGAGCAGTACTTC